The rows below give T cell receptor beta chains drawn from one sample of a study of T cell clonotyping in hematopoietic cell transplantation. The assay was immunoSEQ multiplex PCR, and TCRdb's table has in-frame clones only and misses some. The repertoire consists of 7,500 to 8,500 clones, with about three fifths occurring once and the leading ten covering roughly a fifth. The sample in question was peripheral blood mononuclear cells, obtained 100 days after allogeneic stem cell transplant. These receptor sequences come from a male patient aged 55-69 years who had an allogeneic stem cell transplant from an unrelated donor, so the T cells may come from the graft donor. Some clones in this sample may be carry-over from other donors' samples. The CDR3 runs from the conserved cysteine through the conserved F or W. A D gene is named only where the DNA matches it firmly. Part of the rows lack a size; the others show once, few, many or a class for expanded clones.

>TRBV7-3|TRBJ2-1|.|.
CASSLMGGRQFF
TGTGCCAGCAGCTTAATGGGTGGGAGACAGTTCTTC
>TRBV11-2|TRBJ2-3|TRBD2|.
CASAPRRGAGGTDTQYF
TGTGCCAGCGCTCCTAGACGGGGAGCGGGGGGTACAGATACGCAGTATTTT
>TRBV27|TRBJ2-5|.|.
CASSFGRGETQYF
TGTGCCAGCAGTTTCGGGAGAGGAGAGACCCAGTACTTC
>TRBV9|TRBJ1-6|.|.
CASSVGRTNSPLHF
TGTGCCAGCAGCGTTGGACGGACTAATTCACCCCTCCACTTT
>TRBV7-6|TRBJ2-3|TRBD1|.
CASSLATGSTDTQYF
TGTGCCAGCAGCTTAGCGACAGGGAGCACAGATACGCAGTATTTT
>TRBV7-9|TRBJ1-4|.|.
CASSPPGPIDPTNEKLFF
TGTGCCAGCAGCCCGCCGGGCCCCATCGACCCAACTAATGAAAAACTGTTTTTT
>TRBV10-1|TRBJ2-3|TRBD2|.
CASSENGRADTQYF
TGCGCCAGCAGTGAGAACGGGAGGGCAGATACGCAGTATTTT
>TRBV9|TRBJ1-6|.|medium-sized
CASSGGEGNSPLHF
TGTGCCAGCAGCGGAGGGGAGGGTAATTCACCCCTCCACTTT
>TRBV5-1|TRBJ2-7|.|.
CASSFGTTYSYEQYF
TGCGCCAGCAGCTTCGGGACAACCTACTCCTACGAGCAGTACTTC
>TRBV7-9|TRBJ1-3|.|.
CASSSVLTIGNTIYF
TGTGCCAGCAGCTCAGTTTTAACCATCGGAAACACCATATATTTT